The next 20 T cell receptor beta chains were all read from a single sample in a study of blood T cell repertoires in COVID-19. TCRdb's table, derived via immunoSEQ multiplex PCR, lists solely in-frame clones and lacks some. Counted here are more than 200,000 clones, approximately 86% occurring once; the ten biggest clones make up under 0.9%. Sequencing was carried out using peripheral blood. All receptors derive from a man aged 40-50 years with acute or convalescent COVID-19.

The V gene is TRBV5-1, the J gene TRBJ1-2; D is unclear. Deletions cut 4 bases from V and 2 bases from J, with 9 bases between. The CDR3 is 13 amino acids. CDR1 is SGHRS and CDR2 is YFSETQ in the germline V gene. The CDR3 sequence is CASSKGLNYGYTF. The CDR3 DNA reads TGCGCCAGCAGCAAAGGACTGAACTATGGCTACACCTTC.

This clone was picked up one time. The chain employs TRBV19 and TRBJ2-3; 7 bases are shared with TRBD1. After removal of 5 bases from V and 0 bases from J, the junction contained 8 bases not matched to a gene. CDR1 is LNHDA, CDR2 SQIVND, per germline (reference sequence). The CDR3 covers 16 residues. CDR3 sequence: CASSSRGGPSTDTQYF. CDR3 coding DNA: TGTGCCAGTAGTTCACGAGGGGGCCCTAGCACAGATACGCAGTATTTT.

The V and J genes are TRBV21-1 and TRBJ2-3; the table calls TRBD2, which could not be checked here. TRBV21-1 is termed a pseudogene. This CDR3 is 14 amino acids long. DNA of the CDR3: TGTGCCAGCAGCAACGTCCTACCCACAGATACGCAGTATTTT. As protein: CASSNVLPTDTQYF.

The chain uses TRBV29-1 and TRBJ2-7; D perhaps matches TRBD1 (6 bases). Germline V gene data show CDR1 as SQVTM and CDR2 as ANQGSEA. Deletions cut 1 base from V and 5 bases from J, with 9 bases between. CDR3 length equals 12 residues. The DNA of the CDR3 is TGCAGCGTTGAAGGAACAGGGAACGAGCAGTACTTC. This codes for CSVEGTGNEQYF.

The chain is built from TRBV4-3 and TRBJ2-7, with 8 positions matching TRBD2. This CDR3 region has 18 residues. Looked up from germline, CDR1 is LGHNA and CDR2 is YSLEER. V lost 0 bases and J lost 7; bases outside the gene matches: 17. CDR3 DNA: TGCGCCAGCAGCCAAGATTGGGGGCGGGAGGAGGCAGCGCGGGAGCAGTACTTC. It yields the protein CASSQDWGREEAAREQYF.

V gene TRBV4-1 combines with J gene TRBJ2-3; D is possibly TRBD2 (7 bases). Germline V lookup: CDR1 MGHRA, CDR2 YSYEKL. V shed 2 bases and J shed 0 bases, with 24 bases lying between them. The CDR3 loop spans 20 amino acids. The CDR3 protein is CASSQLWLALRGGSTDTQYF. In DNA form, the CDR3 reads TGCGCCAGCAGCCAACTCTGGCTAGCTCTGAGGGGGGGTAGCACAGATACGCAGTATTTT.

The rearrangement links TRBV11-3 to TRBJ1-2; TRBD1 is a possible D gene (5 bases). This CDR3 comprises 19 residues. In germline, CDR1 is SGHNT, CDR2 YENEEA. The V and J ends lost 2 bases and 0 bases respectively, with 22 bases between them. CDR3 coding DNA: TGTGCCAGCAGCTTATGGCCAGCTTTGCAGGGCCACGCTAACTATGGCTACACCTTC. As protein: CASSLWPALQGHANYGYTF.

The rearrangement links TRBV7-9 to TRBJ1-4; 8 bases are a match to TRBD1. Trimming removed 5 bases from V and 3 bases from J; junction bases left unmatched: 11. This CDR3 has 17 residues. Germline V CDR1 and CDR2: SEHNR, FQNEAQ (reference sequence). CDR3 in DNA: TGTGCCAGCAGCCCAAAGGACAGGGTGGGGTCTAATGAAAAACTGTTTTTT. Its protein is CASSPKDRVGSNEKLFF.

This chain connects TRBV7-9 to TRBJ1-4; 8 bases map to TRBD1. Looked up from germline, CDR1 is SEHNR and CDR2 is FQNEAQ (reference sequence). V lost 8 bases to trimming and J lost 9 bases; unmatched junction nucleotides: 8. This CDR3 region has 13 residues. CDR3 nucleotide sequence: TGTGCCAGCTCCCGGACAGGGCTTCAAAAACTGTTTTTT. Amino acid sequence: CASSRTGLQKLFF.

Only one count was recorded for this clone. Here the CDR3 DNA reads TGTGCCAGCAGTTACTCGAACAGGGCGCTCACTGAAGCTTTCTTT. It is translated as CASSYSNRALTEAFF. This chain uses TRBV6-2 or TRBV6-3 with TRBJ1-1; D may be TRBD1 (6 bases). The germline V gene has CDR1 MNHEY and CDR2 SVGEGT. This CDR3 contains 15 residues. The ends were cut back, 0 bases at V and 4 bases at J, with 12 bases in the middle.

CDR3 DNA sequence: TGTGCCAGCGGTTTTGGGGGACTAAACACTGAAGCTTTCTTT. Translating gives CASGFGGLNTEAFF. The chain uses TRBV7-9 and TRBJ1-1; TRBD1 might be the D (5 bases). The CDR3 length is 14 residues. V was clipped by 8 bases and J by 2 bases, with 15 bases between them. Germline V gives CDR1 SEHNR, CDR2 FQNEAQ (reference sequence).

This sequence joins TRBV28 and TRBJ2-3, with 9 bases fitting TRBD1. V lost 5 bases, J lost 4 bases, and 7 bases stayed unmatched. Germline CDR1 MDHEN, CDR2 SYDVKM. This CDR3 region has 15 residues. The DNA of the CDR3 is TGTGCCAGCAGTCCGGGGGACAGGGTCCCAGATACGCAGTATTTT. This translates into CASSPGDRVPDTQYF.

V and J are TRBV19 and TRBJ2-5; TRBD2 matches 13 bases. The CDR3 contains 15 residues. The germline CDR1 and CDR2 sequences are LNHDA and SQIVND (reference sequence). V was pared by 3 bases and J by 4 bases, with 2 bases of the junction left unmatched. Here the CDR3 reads CASSIGTSGVETQYF. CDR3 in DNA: TGTGCCAGTAGTATCGGGACTAGCGGGGTAGAGACCCAGTACTTC.

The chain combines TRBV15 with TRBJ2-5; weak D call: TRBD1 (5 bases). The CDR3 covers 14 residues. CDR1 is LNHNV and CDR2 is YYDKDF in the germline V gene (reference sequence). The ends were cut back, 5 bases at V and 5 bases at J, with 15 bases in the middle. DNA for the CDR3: TGTGCCACCAGCCTTAATAGGGGTGGGGAGACCCAGTACTTC. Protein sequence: CATSLNRGGETQYF.

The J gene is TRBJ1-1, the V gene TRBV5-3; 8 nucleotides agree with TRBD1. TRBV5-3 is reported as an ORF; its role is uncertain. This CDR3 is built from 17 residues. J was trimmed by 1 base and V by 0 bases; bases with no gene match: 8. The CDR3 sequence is CARSLATGVCANTEAFF. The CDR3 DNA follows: TGTGCCAGAAGCTTGGCGACAGGGGTTTGCGCGAACACTGAAGCTTTCTTT.

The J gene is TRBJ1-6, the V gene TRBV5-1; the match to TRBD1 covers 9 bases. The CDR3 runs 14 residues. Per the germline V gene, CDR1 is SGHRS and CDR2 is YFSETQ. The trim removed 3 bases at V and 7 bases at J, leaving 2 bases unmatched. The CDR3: CASSSGQGNSPLHF. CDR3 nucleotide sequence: TGCGCCAGCAGCTCTGGACAGGGGAATTCACCCCTCCACTTT.

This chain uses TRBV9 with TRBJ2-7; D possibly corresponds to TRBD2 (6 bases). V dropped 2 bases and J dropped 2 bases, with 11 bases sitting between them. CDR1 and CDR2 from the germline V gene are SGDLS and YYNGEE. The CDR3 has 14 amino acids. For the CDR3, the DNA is TGTGCCAGCAGCGTGGAGGGAGCCCCCTACGAGCAGTACTTC. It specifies CASSVEGAPYEQYF. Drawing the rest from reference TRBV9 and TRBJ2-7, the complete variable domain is DSGVTQTPKHLITATGQRVTLRCSPRSGDLSVYWYQQSLDQGLQFLIQYYNGEERAKGNILERFSAQQFPDLHSELNLSSLELGDSALYFCASSVEGAPYEQYFGPGTRLTVT.

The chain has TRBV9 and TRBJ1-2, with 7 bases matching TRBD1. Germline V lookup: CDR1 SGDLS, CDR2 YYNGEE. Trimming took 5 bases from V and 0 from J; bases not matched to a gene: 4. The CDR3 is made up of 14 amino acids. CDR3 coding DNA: TGTGCCAGCAGGGGGGGACAGCCTAACTATGGCTACACCTTC. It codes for CASRGGQPNYGYTF. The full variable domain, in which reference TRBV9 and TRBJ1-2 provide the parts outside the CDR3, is DSGVTQTPKHLITATGQRVTLRCSPRSGDLSVYWYQQSLDQGLQFLIQYYNGEERAKGNILERFSAQQFPDLHSELNLSSLELGDSALYFCASRGGQPNYGYTFGSGTRLTVV.

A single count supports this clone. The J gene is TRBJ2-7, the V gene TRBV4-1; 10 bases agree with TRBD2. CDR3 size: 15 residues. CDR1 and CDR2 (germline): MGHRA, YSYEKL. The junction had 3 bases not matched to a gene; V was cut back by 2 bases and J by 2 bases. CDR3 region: CASSQRTSGTYEQYF. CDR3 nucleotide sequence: TGCGCCAGCAGCCAACGGACTAGCGGTACCTACGAGCAGTACTTC.

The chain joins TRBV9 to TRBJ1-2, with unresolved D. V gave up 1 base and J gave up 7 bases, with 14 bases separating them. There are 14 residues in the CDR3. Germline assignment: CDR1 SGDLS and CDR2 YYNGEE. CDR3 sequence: CASSVNGPWAGYTF. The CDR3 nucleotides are TGTGCCAGCAGCGTAAATGGGCCGTGGGCTGGCTACACCTTC.